These T cell receptor beta chains were read from a single sample in a study of regulatory T cells in long-lasting Graves disease. MiXCR, run by TCRdb on the multiplex PCR reads, gives a single entry per CDR3 protein. Of 400,000 to 450,000 distinct CDR3 sequences detected, 23% appear once; the ten largest clones hold roughly 30%. The sample consisted of peripheral blood mononuclear cells (PBMCs), taken when the disease was refractory, from a patient treated with antithyroid drugs. These TCRs come from a female donor with Graves disease. Both conserved end residues are part of each CDR3. The order of the fields is D gene, V gene, J gene, clone size, CDR3 DNA, CDR3 protein. D genes are given only for firm matches. Size tells how often a clone was seen (once, few, many) or the class of an expanded clone, and some rows leave it out.

d_call: .; v_call: TRBV7-9; j_call: TRBJ2-5; clone_size: .; cdr3_nt: TGTGCCAGCAGTCCAACAGATACGGGGTCGGAGACCCAGTACTTC; cdr3_aa: CASSPTDTGSETQYF
d_call: TRBD1; v_call: TRBV25-1; j_call: TRBJ2-4; clone_size: .; cdr3_nt: TGTGCCAGCAGTGTGACAGGGCGCGAAAACATTCAGTACTTC; cdr3_aa: CASSVTGRENIQYF
d_call: .; v_call: TRBV11-2; j_call: TRBJ2-5; clone_size: many; cdr3_nt: TGTGCCAGCAGCTGGCAAGCGTGGACCCAGTACTTC; cdr3_aa: CASSWQAWTQYF
d_call: .; v_call: TRBV2; j_call: TRBJ2-4; clone_size: many; cdr3_nt: TGTGCCAGCAGGGCCCCGACCAAAAACATTCAGTACTTC; cdr3_aa: CASRAPTKNIQYF
d_call: TRBD2; v_call: TRBV7-2; j_call: TRBJ2-7; clone_size: .; cdr3_nt: TGTGCCAGCAGCTCGTGGAGGGCTAGCGGCTACGAGCAGTACTTC; cdr3_aa: CASSSWRASGYEQYF
d_call: .; v_call: TRBV5-6; j_call: TRBJ2-2; clone_size: .; cdr3_nt: TGTGCCAGCAGCGGACAAGGATACGGGGAGCTGTTTTTT; cdr3_aa: CASSGQGYGELFF
d_call: TRBD1; v_call: TRBV19; j_call: TRBJ1-1; clone_size: few; cdr3_nt: TGTGCCAGTAGTATGACAGGGCCGCCAGCTTTCTTT; cdr3_aa: CASSMTGPPAFF
d_call: .; v_call: TRBV29-1; j_call: TRBJ1-6; clone_size: many; cdr3_nt: TGCAGCGTTTCACCCGGGACGGATAATTCACCCCTCCACTTT; cdr3_aa: CSVSPGTDNSPLHF
d_call: TRBD2; v_call: TRBV7-8; j_call: TRBJ2-5; clone_size: many; cdr3_nt: TGTGCCAGCAGCCTAGTGACTAGCGGCCAAGAGACCCAGTACTTC; cdr3_aa: CASSLVTSGQETQYF
d_call: TRBD2; v_call: TRBV20-1; j_call: TRBJ2-6; clone_size: .; cdr3_nt: TGCAGTGCTTTAGCGGGAGCTGGGGCCAACGTCCTGACTTTC; cdr3_aa: CSALAGAGANVLTF
d_call: .; v_call: TRBV5-1; j_call: TRBJ1-4; clone_size: .; cdr3_nt: TGCGCCAGCAGCTCCCAGGGGTTTGGTAATGAAAAACTGTTTTTT; cdr3_aa: CASSSQGFGNEKLFF
d_call: TRBD1; v_call: TRBV10-3; j_call: TRBJ2-2; clone_size: .; cdr3_nt: TGTGCCATCAGTGAGTCAGAGACAGGGAACGGGGAGCTGTTTTTT; cdr3_aa: CAISESETGNGELFF
d_call: TRBD2; v_call: TRBV7-2; j_call: TRBJ2-1; clone_size: once; cdr3_nt: TGCGCCAGCAGCGCCCTAGCGGGAGCCGCCAATGAGCAGTTCTTC; cdr3_aa: CASSALAGAANEQFF
d_call: TRBD1; v_call: TRBV6-1; j_call: TRBJ2-6; clone_size: .; cdr3_nt: TGTGCCAGCAGCCGAATGGGACAGGCGACTATCCTCTCTGGGGCCAACGTCCTGACTTTC; cdr3_aa: CASSRMGQATILSGANVLTF
d_call: .; v_call: TRBV5-1; j_call: TRBJ1-1; clone_size: many; cdr3_nt: TGCGCCAGCAGCCCGAAAACTGCCTTGACAGACATGAACACTGAAGCTTTCTTT; cdr3_aa: CASSPKTALTDMNTEAFF
d_call: .; v_call: TRBV19; j_call: TRBJ1-6; clone_size: once; cdr3_nt: TGTGCCAGTACCGACAGGAGGTCCTATAATTCACCCCTCCACTTT; cdr3_aa: CASTDRRSYNSPLHF
d_call: TRBD1; v_call: TRBV6-1; j_call: TRBJ2-3; clone_size: once; cdr3_nt: TGTGCCAGCAGTGGGACAGGGAGAGATACGCAGTATTTT; cdr3_aa: CASSGTGRDTQYF
d_call: .; v_call: TRBV15; j_call: TRBJ2-5; clone_size: once; cdr3_nt: TGTGCCACCAGATGGGTGGTAGGCAGCCAGACCCAGTACTTC; cdr3_aa: CATRWVVGSQTQYF
d_call: .; v_call: TRBV5-1; j_call: TRBJ2-2; clone_size: .; cdr3_nt: TGCGCCAGCAGCCACGGAACACTAGATAACACCGGGGAGCTGTTTTTT; cdr3_aa: CASSHGTLDNTGELFF
d_call: TRBD1; v_call: TRBV12-3/TRBV12-4; j_call: TRBJ2-7; clone_size: .; cdr3_nt: TGTGCCAGCAGGGGTCCCGGGACAGGGCGGTTGGAGCAGTACTTC; cdr3_aa: CASRGPGTGRLEQYF
d_call: .; v_call: TRBV6-1; j_call: TRBJ2-5; clone_size: many; cdr3_nt: TGTGCCAGCAGTGCCGGACAGTTGGAGACCCAGTACTTC; cdr3_aa: CASSAGQLETQYF
d_call: .; v_call: TRBV20-1; j_call: TRBJ1-5; clone_size: many; cdr3_nt: TGCAGTGCTAGCCTGGGATACGATCAGCCCCAGCATTTT; cdr3_aa: CSASLGYDQPQHF
d_call: TRBD2; v_call: TRBV5-6; j_call: TRBJ2-5; clone_size: .; cdr3_nt: TGTGCCAGCAGCCCGACAGCGGGAGTAATCCAGGAGACCCAGTACTTC; cdr3_aa: CASSPTAGVIQETQYF